The 5 T cell receptor beta chains reported below all come from one sample, sequenced in a study of CD8 T cells in ankylosing spondylitis. MiXCR, applied by TCRdb to the 5' RACE reads, yields one record per CDR3 protein. The table includes hundreds of thousands of distinct CDR3 sequences, about 10% detected once. The material sequenced was blood, either unsorted or a sorted T cell fraction (not recorded which). The source is a male donor with ankylosing spondylitis or in good health (not recorded which).

This clonotype was observed at least ten times. J is TRBJ2-1 and V is TRBV11-3; D is uncertain. The CDR3 loop spans 13 amino acids. The V end lost 5 bases, the J end lost 4 bases, and 9 bases lay between the germline ends. Germline V CDR1 and CDR2: SGHNT, YENEEA. The CDR3 loop is CASSLNLYNEQFF. CDR3 coding DNA: TGTGCCAGCAGCCTTAACTTGTACAATGAGCAGTTCTTC.

This clonotype was recorded a few times. The chain couples TRBV9 to TRBJ2-3, with TRBD2 identical over 10 bases. CDR3 length equals 15 residues. Germline CDR1 reads SGDLS; CDR2 reads YYNGEE. Unmatched junction bases numbered 4, after V lost 4 bases and J lost 2 bases. CDR3 residues: CASSRTSGFTDTQYF. Here the CDR3 DNA reads TGTGCCAGCAGCCGGACTAGCGGATTCACAGATACGCAGTATTTT.

This clonotype was counted ten times or more. CDR3 loop: CATSDPIYGYTF. CDR3 sequence (DNA): TGTGCCACCAGTGACCCGATATATGGCTACACCTTC. This rearrangement joins TRBV24-1 to TRBJ1-2; no firm D call. V dropped 4 bases and J dropped 5 bases, with 7 bases sitting between them. Germline assignment: CDR1 KGHDR and CDR2 SFDVKD. The CDR3 is 12 amino acids.

This clonotype has a handful of counts. The V gene is TRBV7-2, the J gene TRBJ2-7; 8 nucleotides match TRBD2. Per the germline V gene, CDR1 is SGHTA and CDR2 is FQGNSA. The CDR3 has 15 amino acids. Trimming cost V 5 bases and J 2 bases; bases outside gene matches: 8. CDR3 coding DNA: TGTGCCAGCAGCGGGCCCGGGACTAGGACCTACGAGCAGTACTTC. It translates to CASSGPGTRTYEQYF.

V usage is TRBV12-3 or TRBV12-4 and J usage is TRBJ2-7; no clear D. The germline V and J ends were trimmed by 6 bases and 7 bases, with 16 bases remaining between them. The length of the CDR3 is 13 residues. The CDR3 reads CASRDTELGEQYF. The CDR3 DNA reads TGTGCCAGCAGAGACACAGAGCTCGGGGAGCAGTACTTC.